The 24 T cell receptor beta chains in this list originate from one sample, sequenced in a study of Tregs in tolerant kidney transplant recipients (dated by TCRdb to between 2018 and 2021). The sample's time point, from its label and the paper: blood sample drawn before combined kidney and bone marrow transplant. For bulk CFSE mixed lymphocyte reactions, CFSE-labeled recipient PBMCs were cocultured for 6 days with irradiated donor PBMCs, after which the cells were stained for CD3/CD4/CD8 and FACS-sorted. Their antigens are not known. Library preparation used the immunoSEQ multiplex PCR assay. Sourced from immuneACCESS, this table was stored by TCRdb with only in-frame sequences that have V and J called. A share of the clones is absent; for the studies checked, an unresolved V gene accounts for under half, and the remainder has no known explanation. The sample table records some 2,000 clones. 5.7% of the sample comes from the top ten.

The source material was CD8+ T cells from blood cultured with allogeneic cells, sampled before the transplant. The receptor set was obtained from a human patient who received a combined kidney and bone marrow transplant.

This clone is medium-sized by frequency. The read falls 3 residues short of the CDR3 end, and the missing part is taken from the germline J gene. V gene TRBV18 combines with J gene TRBJ2-3; 8 bases match TRBD1. Germline V lookup: CDR1 KGHSH, CDR2 LQKENI. V shed 6 bases and J 2 bases; nucleotides not matched to a gene: 7. The CDR3 runs to 15 residues. The CDR3 reads CASSDRDRFTDTQYF. CDR3 DNA, as far as it was read: TGTGCCAGCTCCGACCGGGACAGGTTCACAGATACG.

Considering frequency, this clone is medium-sized (0.01 to 0.1%). The sequence runs out 3 residues before the end of the CDR3; the remainder is reconstructed from the germline J gene. The V and J genes are TRBV10-3 and TRBJ2-7; 15 nucleotides line up with TRBD2. This CDR3 comprises 16 residues. Looked up from germline, CDR1 is ENHRY and CDR2 is SYGVKD. V shed 5 bases and J 5 bases; nucleotides not matched to a gene: 7. CDR3 bases read: TGTGCCATCAGTAGAGGACTAGCGGGAGGGGTGGACGAG. Translated, it gives CAISRGLAGGVDE. The full CDR3 reads CAISRGLAGGVDEQYF.

With respect to this clone: From the germline J gene comes the end of the CDR3, since the read stops 3 residues before it. The chain links TRBV7-7 to TRBJ2-5, with 9 bases aligning to TRBD2. The CDR3 sequence is 17 residues long. The V segment lost 2 bases and the J segment 2 bases; nucleotides outside the gene matches: 9. In germline, CDR1 is SSHAT, CDR2 FNYEAQ (reference sequence). This CDR3 reads CASSLNAASGDQETQYF. The DNA read from the CDR3 is TGTGCCAGCAGCTTAAATGCGGCTAGCGGGGATCAAGAGACC.

This clone registers medium-sized by frequency. The read falls 3 residues short of the CDR3 end, and the missing part is taken from the germline J gene. The gene calls are TRBV4-1 and TRBJ2-3; D is uncertain. Germline values: CDR1 MGHRA, CDR2 YSYEKL. Between the trimmed V and J ends, which lost 1 base and 8 bases, there was a span of 16 bases. The CDR3 length is 15 residues. The CDR3 sequence: CASSQVLAATGTQYF. The sequenced CDR3 bases are TGCGCCAGCAGCCAAGTATTGGCAGCGACCGGTACG.

As to this clone: The sequence runs out 3 residues before the end of the CDR3; the remainder is reconstructed from the germline J gene. The J gene is TRBJ1-5, the V gene TRBV27; tentatively, D is TRBD1 (6 bases). Germline CDR1 and CDR2: MNHEY and SMNVEV (reference sequence). The CDR3 covers 18 residues. V was shortened by 3 bases and J by 0 bases, with 18 bases between the two germline ends. The sequenced CDR3 bases are TGTGCCAGCAGTTTTATTCCCCTCGGGACACATAGCAATCAGCCC. Its protein is CASSFIPLGTHSNQP. The whole CDR3 reads CASSFIPLGTHSNQPQHF.

As concerns this clone: The DNA ends 3 residues before the CDR3 does, and the rest of the CDR3 is filled in from the germline J gene. The chain has TRBV11-2 and TRBJ2-7; maybe TRBD2 (6 bases). Trimming shortened V by 4 bases and J by 3 bases, and 10 bases separated the two germline ends. This CDR3 comprises 13 residues. Per the germline V gene, CDR1 is SGHAT and CDR2 is FQNNGV. The sequenced CDR3 bases are TGTGCCAGCAGCTCCTCGGAGGGCTACGAG. Protein sequence: CASSSSEGYE. The entire CDR3 sequence reads CASSSSEGYEQYF.

Points on this clone: The CDR3 goes on 3 residues after the read ends, and that part is filled in from the germline J gene. The chain carries TRBV7-2 and TRBJ1-6, with a weak D call TRBD1 (6 bases). Trimming stripped 0 bases from V and 7 bases from J, with 13 bases between. Germline CDR1 SGHTA, CDR2 FQGNSA. This CDR3 is 16 amino acids long. Incomplete CDR3 DNA: TGTGCCAGCAGCTTAGCGGGGGCCAGGCCCAATTCACCC. It is translated as CASSLAGARPNSP. The CDR3 as a whole reads CASSLAGARPNSPLHF.

This clone counts as large (0.1 to 1%) by frequency. The sequenced part of the CDR3 DNA is TGCGCCAGCAGCTTGTCCGAAGGTGGA. It is translated as CASSLSEGG. The CDR3 in its entirety is CASSLSEGGAFF. This chain connects TRBV5-1 to TRBJ1-1; D is unclear. The read terminates 3 residues before the CDR3 end, so the remaining end is supplied by the germline J gene. CDR3 size: 12 residues. Germline CDR1 is SGHRS and CDR2 is YFSETQ.

CDR3 DNA, as far as it was read: TGTGCCATCAGTGAGGTAGAGGGCCCGACGTACCAAGAGACC. Residues: CAISEVEGPTYQET. The full-length CDR3 reads as CAISEVEGPTYQETQYF. The V gene is TRBV10-3, the J gene TRBJ2-5; weak D call: TRBD2 (5 bases). The CDR3 is cut off 3 residues early in the read; its end comes from the germline J gene. Germline V gene sequence: CDR1 ENHRY, CDR2 SYGVKD. V was shortened by 2 bases and J by 0 bases, with 16 bases between the two germline ends. The CDR3 runs 17 residues.

Concerning this clone: The DNA ends 3 residues before the CDR3 does, and the rest of the CDR3 is filled in from the germline J gene. The chain uses TRBV27 and TRBJ2-5, with D unresolved. Trimming pared 0 bases from V and 2 bases from J, leaving 10 bases between. There are 15 residues in the CDR3. Germline V lookup: CDR1 MNHEY, CDR2 SMNVEV (reference sequence). CDR3 region: CASSLSLAPQETQYF. The sequenced CDR3 bases are TGTGCCAGCAGTTTATCGCTGGCCCCACAAGAGACC.

As regards this clone: Coverage ceases 3 residues before the CDR3 finishes, and the germline J gene fills in the end. This chain connects TRBV27 to TRBJ2-3; D perhaps matches TRBD2 (6 bases). Deletions cut 7 bases from V and 2 bases from J, with 13 bases between. The CDR3 loop spans 14 amino acids. CDR1 MNHEY and CDR2 SMNVEV come from the germline V gene (reference sequence). The DNA read from the CDR3 is TGTGCCAGCAACTCGGACTATTCCACAGATACG. This codes for CASNSDYSTDT. The entire CDR3 reads CASNSDYSTDTQYF.

A word on this clone: The CDR3 end lies 3 residues beyond the end of the read and is filled in from the germline J gene. V and J are TRBV19 and TRBJ1-1; a weak D match, TRBD1 (6 bases). Deletions cut 1 base from V and 6 bases from J, with 6 bases between. Germline V gives CDR1 LNHDA, CDR2 SQIVND (reference sequence). The length of the CDR3 is 12 residues. The CDR3 DNA, read in part, is TGTGCCAGTAGTATAGGGACAGCTGAA. It is translated as CASSIGTAE. The full CDR3 protein is CASSIGTAEAFF.

Concerning this clone itself: The read terminates 3 residues before the CDR3 end, so the remaining end is supplied by the germline J gene. The rearrangement uses TRBV19 and TRBJ2-3; a weak D match, TRBD2 (5 bases). The CDR3 consists of 15 residues. From germline, CDR1 is LNHDA and CDR2 SQIVND (reference sequence). V was clipped by 3 bases and J by 1 base, with 11 bases between them. The CDR3 DNA, read in part, is TGTGCCAGTAGTATTGGCGGGTCTGGCACAGATACG. The encoded protein is CASSIGGSGTDT. The whole CDR3 sequence reads CASSIGGSGTDTQYF.

This clone is identified as medium-sized from frequency. The read terminates 3 residues before the CDR3 end, so the remaining end is supplied by the germline J gene. The chain joins TRBV29-1 to TRBJ2-3; D not certain. CDR1 is SQVTM, CDR2 ANQGSEA, per germline. The CDR3 is made up of 10 amino acids. With 7 bases removed from V and 2 bases from J, the gap between germline ends came to 4 bases. This chain's CDR3 is CSAITDTQYF. Partial CDR3 DNA: TGCAGCGCTATCACAGATACG.

With respect to this clone: The missing CDR3 end, 3 residues past where the read stops, is filled in from the germline J gene. This chain joins TRBV19 and TRBJ2-7; 10 bases map to TRBD2. The V gene's germline CDR1 is LNHDA and CDR2 SQIVND (reference sequence). Trimming at V came to 6 bases and at J to 3 bases, leaving 2 bases not matched to a gene. There are 13 residues in the CDR3. The sequenced part of the CDR3 DNA is TGTGCCAGTAGACCTAGCGGGGGCTACGAG. Its protein product is CASRPSGGYE. The entire CDR3 reads CASRPSGGYEQYF.

Note on this clone: With the read ending 3 residues before the CDR3 end, the germline J gene is used to fill in that end. The chain employs TRBV15 and TRBJ2-1; D is possibly TRBD2 (6 bases). This CDR3 has 13 amino acids. Per germline, CDR1 LNHNV and CDR2 YYDKDF (reference sequence). V was pared by 5 bases and J by 4 bases, with 9 bases between. The CDR3 sequence is CATSSGGYNEQFF. The CDR3 DNA, read in part, is TGTGCCACCAGCTCCGGGGGTTACAATGAG.

In terms of frequency, this clone is medium-sized (0.01 to 0.1%). The observed sequence ends 3 residues before the CDR3 terminus, with the missing tail filled in from the germline J gene. The rearrangement joins TRBV2 to TRBJ1-1; 7 bases align to TRBD1. Trimming cost V 6 bases and J 7 bases; bases outside gene matches: 17. Germline CDR1 reads SNHLY; CDR2 reads FYNNEI. CDR3 size: 16 residues. CDR3 bases read: TGTGCCAGCAGCCAAAATAAAGAGCACAGGGACAGTGAA. This gives the protein CASSQNKEHRDSE. The entire CDR3 is CASSQNKEHRDSEAFF.

As regards this clone: The CDR3 end is not reached by the read, which stops 3 residues before it; the germline J gene fills it in. The V and J genes are TRBV2 and TRBJ2-1, with D possibly TRBD2 on 5 matching bases. The V and J ends lost 3 bases and 3 bases respectively, with 12 bases between them. Germline CDR1 is SNHLY and CDR2 is FYNNEI. The CDR3 totals 15 residues. The CDR3 reads CASSDRFSDYNEQFF. CDR3 DNA, as far as it was read: TGTGCCAGCAGTGATCGGTTTAGCGACTACAATGAG. Complete variable domain (other parts from reference TRBV2 and TRBJ2-1): EPEVTQTPSHQVTQMGQEVILRCVPISNHLYFYWYRQILGQKVEFLVSFYNNEISEKSEIFDDQFSVERPDGSNFTLKIRSTKLEDSAMYFCASSDRFSDYNEQFFGPGTRLTVL.

About this clone: The read gets to within 3 residues of the CDR3 end, and the germline J gene fills in the rest. The chain has TRBV20-1 and TRBJ2-1; TRBD1 is a possible D gene (5 bases). Germline V gives CDR1 DFQATT, CDR2 SNEGSKA (reference sequence). V shed 6 bases and J shed 2 bases, with 14 bases lying between them. This CDR3 contains 14 residues. CDR3 DNA (partial): TGCAGTGCCCCCGAGTTGGGGCCCTACAATGAG. Protein product: CSAPELGPYNE. The CDR3 reads in full as CSAPELGPYNEQFF.

This clone is identified as medium-sized (0.01 to 0.1%) from frequency. The sequenced fragment ends 3 residues before the CDR3 boundary, so the rest is inferred from the germline J gene. This chain joins TRBV5-4 and TRBJ2-3; 10 bases are a match to TRBD1. CDR1 is SGHNT and CDR2 is YYREEE in the germline V gene (reference sequence). The V and J ends lost 1 base and 1 base, in that order; junction bases with no gene match: 3. This CDR3 comprises 16 residues. The CDR3 here is CASSLFGQGGTDTQYF. CDR3 DNA, as far as it was read: TGTGCCAGCAGCTTGTTCGGACAGGGGGGCACAGATACG.

Concerning this clone itself: The sequence runs out 3 residues before the end of the CDR3; the remainder is reconstructed from the germline J gene. The chain links TRBV18 to TRBJ2-1; the D is unclear. This CDR3 contains 16 residues. Germline loops: CDR1 KGHSH, CDR2 LQKENI. V was shortened by 3 bases and J by 0 bases, with 12 bases between the two germline ends. This CDR3 is CASSPPSPSSYNEQFF. CDR3 bases read: TGTGCCAGCTCACCCCCTAGTCCCAGCTCCTACAATGAG. Together with reference TRBV18 and TRBJ2-1, the CDR3 gives the full variable domain: NAGVMQNPRHLVRRRGQEARLRCSPMKGHSHVYWYRQLPEEGLKFMVYLQKENIIDESGMPKERFSAEFPKEGPSILRIQQVVRGDSAAYFCASSPPSPSSYNEQFFGPGTRLTVL.

This clone ranks as medium-sized in terms of frequency. The CDR3 end is not reached by the read, which stops 3 residues before it; the germline J gene fills it in. The chain uses TRBV10-3 and TRBJ1-2, with a weak D call TRBD1 (5 bases). The CDR3 loop spans 15 amino acids. Germline-derived CDR1 and CDR2 are ENHRY and SYGVKD. Trimming pared 0 bases from V and 4 bases from J, leaving 12 bases between. CDR3 loop: CAISESEQVLYGYTF. The CDR3 bases that were read are TGTGCCATCAGTGAGTCGGAACAGGTCCTCTATGGC.

To note about this clone: The CDR3 end lies 3 residues beyond the end of the read and is filled in from the germline J gene. This chain connects TRBV7-2 to TRBJ2-7; no definite D call. V was trimmed by 5 bases and J by 6 bases, leaving 11 bases between them. The CDR3 covers 12 residues. CDR1 is SGHTA and CDR2 is FQGNSA in the germline V gene. The covered CDR3 bases are TGTGCCAGCAGCCCCTCCCCCCTCGAG. This sequence encodes CASSPSPLE. The CDR3 as a whole reads CASSPSPLEQYF.

Considering frequency, this clone is medium-sized (0.01 to 0.1%). Read coverage stops 3 residues before the CDR3 terminus; the germline J gene supplies the remainder. This chain uses TRBV19 with TRBJ2-7, with D maybe TRBD2 (6 bases). Germline V CDR1 and CDR2: LNHDA, SQIVND (reference sequence). CDR3 length equals 14 residues. The V gene lost 5 bases and the J gene lost 3 bases, with 14 bases spanning the gap. The chain's CDR3 is CASSGNAAGYEQYF. The DNA read from the CDR3 is TGTGCCAGTAGTGGAAACGCAGCGGGCTACGAG.